The 4 T cell receptor beta chains in this list originate from one sample, sequenced in a study of shared clonotypes between healthy human individuals. Sequenced by immunoSEQ multiplex PCR; TCRdb stores in-frame clones only, minus some. The sample records over a million clones, roughly 97% being singletons. Specimen: naive CD4+ T cells sorted from blood. Subset here: CD45RA+ positively selected. These receptors were collected from a man aged 30 to 45 in good health.

The rearrangement joins TRBV29-1 to TRBJ2-1; D is unclear. The CDR3 is 15 amino acids. Germline CDR1 is SQVTM and CDR2 is ANQGSEA. V lost 2 bases, J lost 0 bases, and 11 bases lay in between. The CDR3 is CSVEPTWSSYNEQFF. CDR3 in DNA: TGCAGCGTTGAACCCACTTGGAGCTCCTACAATGAGCAGTTCTTC.

The chain recombines TRBV7-6 with TRBJ2-5; D is unclear. This CDR3 spans 15 amino acids. In germline, CDR1 is SGHVS, CDR2 FNYEAQ. V lost 3 bases, J lost 2 bases, and 13 bases lay in between. CDR3 region: CASSFLLSRQETQYF. The CDR3 region has the DNA TGTGCCAGCAGCTTTTTGCTTTCGCGGCAAGAGACCCAGTACTTC.

This chain links TRBV7-9 with TRBJ1-1, with 9 nucleotides matching TRBD1. The CDR3 length is 18 residues. The trim removed 6 bases at V and 3 bases at J, leaving 17 bases unmatched. Germline-derived CDR1 and CDR2 are SEHNR and FQNEAQ (reference sequence). The CDR3 DNA reads as TGTGCCAGCAGTCCCTGGGGTGGGACAGGGAAAAGGTACACTGAAGCTTTCTTT. Translation gives CASSPWGGTGKRYTEAFF.

The chain uses TRBV5-1 and TRBJ2-1; D not certain. Trimming removed 7 bases at V and 10 bases at J, with 18 bases between. In germline, CDR1 is SGHRS, CDR2 YFSETQ. The CDR3 contains 13 residues. In DNA, the CDR3 is TGCGCCAGCCGATCAATTTCTTCAGGAGAGCAGTTCTTC. As protein: CASRSISSGEQFF.